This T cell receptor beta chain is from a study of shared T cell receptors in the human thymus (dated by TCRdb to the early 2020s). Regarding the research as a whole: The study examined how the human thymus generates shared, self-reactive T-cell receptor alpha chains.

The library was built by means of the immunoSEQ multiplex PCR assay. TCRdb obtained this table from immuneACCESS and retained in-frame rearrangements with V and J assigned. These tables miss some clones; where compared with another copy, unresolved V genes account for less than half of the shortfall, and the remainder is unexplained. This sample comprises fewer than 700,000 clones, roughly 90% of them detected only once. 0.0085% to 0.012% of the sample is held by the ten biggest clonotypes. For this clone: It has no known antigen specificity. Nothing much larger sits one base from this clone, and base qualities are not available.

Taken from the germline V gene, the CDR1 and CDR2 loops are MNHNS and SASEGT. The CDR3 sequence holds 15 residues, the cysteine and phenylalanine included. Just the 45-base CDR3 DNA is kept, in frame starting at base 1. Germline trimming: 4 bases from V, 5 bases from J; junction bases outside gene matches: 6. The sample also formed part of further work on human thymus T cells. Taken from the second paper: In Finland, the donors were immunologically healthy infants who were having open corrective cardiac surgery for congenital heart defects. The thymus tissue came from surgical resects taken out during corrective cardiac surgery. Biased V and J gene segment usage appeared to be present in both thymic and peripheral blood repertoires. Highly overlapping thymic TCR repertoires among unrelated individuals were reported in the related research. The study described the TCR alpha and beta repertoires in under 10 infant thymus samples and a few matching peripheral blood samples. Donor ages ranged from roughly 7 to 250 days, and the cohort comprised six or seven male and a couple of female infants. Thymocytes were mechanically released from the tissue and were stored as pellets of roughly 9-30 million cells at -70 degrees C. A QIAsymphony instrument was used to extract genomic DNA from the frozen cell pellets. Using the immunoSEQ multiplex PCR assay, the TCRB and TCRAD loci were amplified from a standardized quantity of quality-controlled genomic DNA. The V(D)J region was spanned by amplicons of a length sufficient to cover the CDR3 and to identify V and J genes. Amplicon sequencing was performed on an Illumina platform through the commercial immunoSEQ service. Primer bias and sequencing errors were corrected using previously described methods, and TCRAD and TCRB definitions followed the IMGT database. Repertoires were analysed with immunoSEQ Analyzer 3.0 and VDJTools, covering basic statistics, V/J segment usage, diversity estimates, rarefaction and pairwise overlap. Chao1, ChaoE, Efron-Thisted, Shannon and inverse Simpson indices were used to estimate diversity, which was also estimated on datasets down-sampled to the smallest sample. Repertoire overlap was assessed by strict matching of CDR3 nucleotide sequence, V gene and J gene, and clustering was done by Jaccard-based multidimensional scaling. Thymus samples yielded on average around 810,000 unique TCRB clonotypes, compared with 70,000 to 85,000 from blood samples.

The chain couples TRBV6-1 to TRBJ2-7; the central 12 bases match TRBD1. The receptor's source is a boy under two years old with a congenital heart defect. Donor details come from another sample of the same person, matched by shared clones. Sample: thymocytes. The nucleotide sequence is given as TGTGCCAGCAGTGTACCGGGACAGGGGGCCCACGAGCAGTACTTC. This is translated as CASSVPGQGAHEQYF.